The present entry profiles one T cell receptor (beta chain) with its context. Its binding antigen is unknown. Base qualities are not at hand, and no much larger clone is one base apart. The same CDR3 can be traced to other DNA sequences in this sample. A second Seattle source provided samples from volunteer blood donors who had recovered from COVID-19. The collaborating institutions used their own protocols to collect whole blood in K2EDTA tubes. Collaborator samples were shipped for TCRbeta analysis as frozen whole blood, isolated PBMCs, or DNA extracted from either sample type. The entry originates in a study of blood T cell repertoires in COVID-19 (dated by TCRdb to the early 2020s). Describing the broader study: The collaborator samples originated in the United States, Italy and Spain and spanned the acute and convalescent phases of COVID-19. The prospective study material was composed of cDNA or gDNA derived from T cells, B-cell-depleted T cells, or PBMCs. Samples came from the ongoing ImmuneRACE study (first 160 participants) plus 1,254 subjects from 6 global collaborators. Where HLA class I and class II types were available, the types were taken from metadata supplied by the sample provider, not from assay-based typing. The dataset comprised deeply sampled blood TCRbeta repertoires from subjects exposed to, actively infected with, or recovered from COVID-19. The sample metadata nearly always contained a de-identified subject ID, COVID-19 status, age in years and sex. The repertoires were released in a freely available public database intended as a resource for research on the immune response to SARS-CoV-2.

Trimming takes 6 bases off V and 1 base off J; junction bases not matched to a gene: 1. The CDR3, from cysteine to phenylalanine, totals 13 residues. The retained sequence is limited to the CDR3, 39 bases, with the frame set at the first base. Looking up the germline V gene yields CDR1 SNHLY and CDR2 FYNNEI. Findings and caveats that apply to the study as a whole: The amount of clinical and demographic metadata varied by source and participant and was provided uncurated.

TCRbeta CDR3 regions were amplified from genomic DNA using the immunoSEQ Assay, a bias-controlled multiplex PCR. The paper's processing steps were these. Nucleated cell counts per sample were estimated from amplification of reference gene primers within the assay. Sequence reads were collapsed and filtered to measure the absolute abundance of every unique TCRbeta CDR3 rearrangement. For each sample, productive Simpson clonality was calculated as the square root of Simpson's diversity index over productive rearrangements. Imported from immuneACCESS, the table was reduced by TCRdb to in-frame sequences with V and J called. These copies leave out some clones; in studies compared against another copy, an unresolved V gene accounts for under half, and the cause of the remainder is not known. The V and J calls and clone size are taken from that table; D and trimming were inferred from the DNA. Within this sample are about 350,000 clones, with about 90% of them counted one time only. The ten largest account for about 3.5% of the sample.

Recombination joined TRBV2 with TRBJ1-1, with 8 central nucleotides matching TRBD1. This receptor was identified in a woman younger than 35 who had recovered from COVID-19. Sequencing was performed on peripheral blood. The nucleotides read TGTGCCAGCAGCGGACAGGGGAACACTGAAGCTTTCTTT. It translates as CASSGQGNTEAFF. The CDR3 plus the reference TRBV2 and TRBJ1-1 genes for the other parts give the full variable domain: EPEVTQTPSHQVTQMGQEVILRCVPISNHLYFYWYRQILGQKVEFLVSFYNNEISEKSEIFDDQFSVERPDGSNFTLKIRSTKLEDSAMYFCASSGQGNTEAFFGQGTRLTVV.